A single sample gave rise to the 3 T cell receptor beta chains below, sequenced in a study of monozygotic twins with inflammatory bowel disease. One entry per CDR3 protein, without DNA, is what TCRdb gives after re-calling the 5' RACE reads. There are approximately 160,000 distinct CDR3 sequences in the sample, with roughly 7% held by the top ten. What was sequenced was blood. The receptors here all came from a human donor with ulcerative colitis or Crohn's disease, or a healthy co-twin of an affected twin (not recorded which).

The CDR3 sequence: CSASPEWGRVYEQYF. The chain is built from TRBV20-1 and TRBJ2-7. Germline CDR1 and CDR2: DFQATT and SNEGSKA (reference sequence). The CDR3 has 15 residues.

The chain has TRBV6-1 and TRBJ2-3; TCRdb's D call of TRBD2 is untestable without DNA. The germline V gene encodes CDR1 MNHNS and CDR2 SASEGT. The CDR3 is made up of 17 amino acids. The CDR3: CASSEGVSGGGTDTQYF.

This rearrangement joins TRBV5-1 to TRBJ2-2; no DNA is available, so the TRBD1 call from TCRdb remains unchecked. In germline, CDR1 is SGHRS, CDR2 YFSETQ. This CDR3 has 15 amino acids. CDR3 sequence: CASSLGHVNTGELFF. The whole variable domain, remainder taken from reference TRBV5-1 and TRBJ2-2, is KAGVTQTPRYLIKTRGQQVTLSCSPISGHRSVSWYQQTPGQGLQFLFEYFSETQRNKGNFPGRFSGRQFSNSRSEMNVSTLELGDSALYLCASSLGHVNTGELFFGEGSRLTVL.